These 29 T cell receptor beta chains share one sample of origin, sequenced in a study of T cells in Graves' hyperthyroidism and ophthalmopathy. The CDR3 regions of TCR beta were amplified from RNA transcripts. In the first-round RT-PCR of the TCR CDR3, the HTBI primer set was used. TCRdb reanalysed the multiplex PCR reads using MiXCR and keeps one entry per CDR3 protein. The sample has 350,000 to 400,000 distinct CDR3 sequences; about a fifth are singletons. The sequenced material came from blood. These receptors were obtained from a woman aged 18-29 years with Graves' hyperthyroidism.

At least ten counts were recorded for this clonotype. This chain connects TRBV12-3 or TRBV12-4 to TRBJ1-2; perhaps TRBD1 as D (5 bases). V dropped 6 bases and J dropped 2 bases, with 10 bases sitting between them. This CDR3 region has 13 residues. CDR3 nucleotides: TGTGCCAGCAGAGCGACAGAGAACTATGGCTACACCTTC. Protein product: CASRATENYGYTF.

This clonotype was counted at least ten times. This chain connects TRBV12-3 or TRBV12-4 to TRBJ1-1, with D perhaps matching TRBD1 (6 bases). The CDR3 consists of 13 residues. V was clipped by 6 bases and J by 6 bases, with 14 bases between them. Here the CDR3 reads CASRDQGFPEAFF. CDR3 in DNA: TGTGCCAGCAGGGATCAGGGGTTCCCTGAAGCTTTCTTT.

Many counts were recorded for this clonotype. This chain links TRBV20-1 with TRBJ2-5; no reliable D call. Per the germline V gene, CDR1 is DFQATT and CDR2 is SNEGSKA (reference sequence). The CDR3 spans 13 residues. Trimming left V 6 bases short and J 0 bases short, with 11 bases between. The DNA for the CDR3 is TGCAGTGCCTACGCAGTGTACCAAGAGACCCAGTACTTC. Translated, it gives CSAYAVYQETQYF.

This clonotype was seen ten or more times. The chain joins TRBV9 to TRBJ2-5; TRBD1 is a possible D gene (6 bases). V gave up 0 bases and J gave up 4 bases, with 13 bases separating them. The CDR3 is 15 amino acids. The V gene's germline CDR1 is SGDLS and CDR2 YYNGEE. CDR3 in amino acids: CASSVDIWGRETQYF. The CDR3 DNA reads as TGTGCCAGCAGCGTAGATATTTGGGGGCGAGAGACCCAGTACTTC.

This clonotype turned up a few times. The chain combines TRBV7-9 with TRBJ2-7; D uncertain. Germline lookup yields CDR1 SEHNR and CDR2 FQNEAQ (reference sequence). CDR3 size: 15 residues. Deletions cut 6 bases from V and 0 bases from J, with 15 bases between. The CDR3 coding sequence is TGTGCCAGCAGTCCTCGGTTCGGTCTCTCCTACGAGCAGTACTTC. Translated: CASSPRFGLSYEQYF.

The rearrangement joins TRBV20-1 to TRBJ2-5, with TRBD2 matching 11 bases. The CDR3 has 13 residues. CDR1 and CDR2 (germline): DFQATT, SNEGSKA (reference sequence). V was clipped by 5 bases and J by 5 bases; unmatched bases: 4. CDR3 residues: CSAVAGGMETQYF. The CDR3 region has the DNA TGCAGTGCTGTAGCGGGGGGGATGGAGACCCAGTACTTC.

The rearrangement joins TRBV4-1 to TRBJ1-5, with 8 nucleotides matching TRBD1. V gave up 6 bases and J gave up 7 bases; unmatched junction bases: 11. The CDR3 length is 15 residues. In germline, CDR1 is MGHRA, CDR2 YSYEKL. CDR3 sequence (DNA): TGCGCCAGCAGGCAAACCCAGGGGGCGGGGCAGCCCCAGCATTTT. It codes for CASRQTQGAGQPQHF.

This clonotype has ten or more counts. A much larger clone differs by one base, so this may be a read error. CDR3 loop: CASSWQRSVGELVF. In DNA, the CDR3 is TGTGCCAGCAGTTGGCAGAGGTCGGTCGGGGAGCTGGTTTTT. This rearrangement joins TRBV12-3 or TRBV12-4 to TRBJ2-2; possible D gene TRBD2, 5 bases. The CDR3 has 14 amino acids.

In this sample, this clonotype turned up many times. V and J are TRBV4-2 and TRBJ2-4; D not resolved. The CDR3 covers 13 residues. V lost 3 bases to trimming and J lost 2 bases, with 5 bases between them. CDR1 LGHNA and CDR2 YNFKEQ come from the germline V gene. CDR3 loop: CASSQAPKNIQYF. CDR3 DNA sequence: TGTGCCAGCAGCCAGGCACCCAAAAACATTCAGTACTTC.

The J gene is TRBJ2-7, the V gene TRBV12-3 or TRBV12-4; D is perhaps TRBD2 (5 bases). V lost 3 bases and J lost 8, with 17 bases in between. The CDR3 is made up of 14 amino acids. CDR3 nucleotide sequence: TGTGCCAGCAGTTTTTTTACAGCGGTCGATAAGCAGTACTTC. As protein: CASSFFTAVDKQYF.

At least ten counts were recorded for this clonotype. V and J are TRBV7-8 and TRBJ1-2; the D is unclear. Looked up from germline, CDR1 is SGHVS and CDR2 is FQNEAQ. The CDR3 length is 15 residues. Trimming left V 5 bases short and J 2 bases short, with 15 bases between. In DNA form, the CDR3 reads TGTGCCAGCAGCCGGGCGGGTGGTCAGAACTATGGCTACACCTTC. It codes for CASSRAGGQNYGYTF.

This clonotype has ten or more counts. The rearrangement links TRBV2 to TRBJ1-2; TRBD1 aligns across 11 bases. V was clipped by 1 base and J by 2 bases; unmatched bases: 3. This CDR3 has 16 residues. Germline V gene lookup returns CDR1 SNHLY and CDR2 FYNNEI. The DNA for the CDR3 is TGTGCCAGCAGTGAAGAGGGACAGGGGGACAACTATGGCTACACCTTC. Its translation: CASSEEGQGDNYGYTF.

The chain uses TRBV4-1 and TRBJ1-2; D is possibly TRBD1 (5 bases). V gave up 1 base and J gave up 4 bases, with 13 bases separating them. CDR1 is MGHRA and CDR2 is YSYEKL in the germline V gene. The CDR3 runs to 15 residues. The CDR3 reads CASSQVPLRGYGYTF. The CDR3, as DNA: TGCGCCAGCAGCCAAGTTCCGTTGAGGGGCTATGGCTACACCTTC.

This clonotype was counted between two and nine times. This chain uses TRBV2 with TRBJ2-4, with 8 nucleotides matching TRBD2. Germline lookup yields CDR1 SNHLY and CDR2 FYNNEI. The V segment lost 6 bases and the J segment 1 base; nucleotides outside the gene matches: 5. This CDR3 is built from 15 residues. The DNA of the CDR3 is TGTGCCAGCAGCGGGACTAGTGGTGCCAAAAACATTCAGTACTTC. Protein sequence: CASSGTSGAKNIQYF.

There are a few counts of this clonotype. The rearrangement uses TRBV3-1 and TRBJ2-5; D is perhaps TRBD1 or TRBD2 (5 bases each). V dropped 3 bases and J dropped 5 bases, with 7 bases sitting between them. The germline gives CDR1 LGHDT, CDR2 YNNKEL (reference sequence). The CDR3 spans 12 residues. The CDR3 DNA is TGTGCCAGCAGCCACAGGGAGGAGACCCAGTACTTC. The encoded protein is CASSHREETQYF.

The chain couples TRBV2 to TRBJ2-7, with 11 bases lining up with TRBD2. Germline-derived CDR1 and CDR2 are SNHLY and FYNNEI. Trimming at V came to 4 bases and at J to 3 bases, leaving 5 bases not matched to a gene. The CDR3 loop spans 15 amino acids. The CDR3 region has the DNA TGTGCCAGCAGTGGTATGACTAGCGGGGACTACGAGCAGTACTTC. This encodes CASSGMTSGDYEQYF. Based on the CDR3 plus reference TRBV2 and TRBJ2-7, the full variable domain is EPEVTQTPSHQVTQMGQEVILRCVPISNHLYFYWYRQILGQKVEFLVSFYNNEISEKSEIFDDQFSVERPDGSNFTLKIRSTKLEDSAMYFCASSGMTSGDYEQYFGPGTRLTVT.

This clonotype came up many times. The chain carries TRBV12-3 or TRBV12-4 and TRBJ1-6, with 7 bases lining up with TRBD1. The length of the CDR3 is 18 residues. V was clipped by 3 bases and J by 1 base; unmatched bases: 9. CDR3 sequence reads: CASSFGRGFGSYNSPLHF. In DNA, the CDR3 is TGTGCCAGCAGTTTCGGCAGGGGGTTCGGGTCCTATAATTCACCCCTCCACTTT.

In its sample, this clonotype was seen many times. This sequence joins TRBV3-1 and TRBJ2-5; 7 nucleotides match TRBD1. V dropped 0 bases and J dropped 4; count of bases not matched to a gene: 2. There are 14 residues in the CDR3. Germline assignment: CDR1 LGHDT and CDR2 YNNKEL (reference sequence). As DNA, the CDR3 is TGTGCCAGCAGCCAAGAACAGGGGCGAGAGACCCAGTACTTC. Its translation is CASSQEQGRETQYF.

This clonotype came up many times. DNA of the CDR3: TGTGCCAGCAGTTCAGGGTACGAAAAACTGTTTTTT. Its translation is CASSSGYEKLFF. This chain connects TRBV12-3 or TRBV12-4 to TRBJ1-4; a possible D gene is TRBD1 (5 bases). Trimming shortened V by 4 bases and J by 8 bases, and 8 bases separated the two germline ends. This CDR3 spans 12 amino acids.

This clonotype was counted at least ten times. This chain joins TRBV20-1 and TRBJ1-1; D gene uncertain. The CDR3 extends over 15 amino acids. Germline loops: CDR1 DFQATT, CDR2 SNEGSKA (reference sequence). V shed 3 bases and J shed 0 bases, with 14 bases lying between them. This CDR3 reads CSASPQRPMNTEAFF. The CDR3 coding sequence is TGCAGTGCTAGTCCTCAACGACCTATGAACACTGAAGCTTTCTTT.

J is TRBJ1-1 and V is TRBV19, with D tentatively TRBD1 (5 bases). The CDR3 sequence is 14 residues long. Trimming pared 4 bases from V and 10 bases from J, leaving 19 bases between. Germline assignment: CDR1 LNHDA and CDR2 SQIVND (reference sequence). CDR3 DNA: TGTGCCAGTAGTAGCGGGGTGGAACCAAGGGGAGCTTTCTTT. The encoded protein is CASSSGVEPRGAFF.

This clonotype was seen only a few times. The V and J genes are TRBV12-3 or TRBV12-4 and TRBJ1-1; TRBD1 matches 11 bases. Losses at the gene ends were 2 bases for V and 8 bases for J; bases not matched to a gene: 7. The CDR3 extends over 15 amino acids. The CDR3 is CASSLFGTGGKEAFF. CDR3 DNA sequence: TGTGCCAGCAGTTTATTCGGGACAGGGGGTAAGGAAGCTTTCTTT.

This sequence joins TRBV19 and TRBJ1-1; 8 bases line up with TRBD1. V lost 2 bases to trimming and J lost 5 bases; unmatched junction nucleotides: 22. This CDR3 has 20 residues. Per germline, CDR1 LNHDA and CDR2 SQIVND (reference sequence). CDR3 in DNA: TGTGCCAGTAGTATAAGCCGCGCCCGACGACAGGGGTGGCAAGGAACTGAAGCTTTCTTT. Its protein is CASSISRARRQGWQGTEAFF.

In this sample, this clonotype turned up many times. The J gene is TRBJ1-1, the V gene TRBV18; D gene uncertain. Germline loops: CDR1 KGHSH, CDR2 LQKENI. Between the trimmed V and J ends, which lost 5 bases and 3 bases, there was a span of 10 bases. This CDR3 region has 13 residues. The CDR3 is CASSFDTHTEAFF. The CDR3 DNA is TGTGCCAGCTCATTCGACACCCACACTGAAGCTTTCTTT.

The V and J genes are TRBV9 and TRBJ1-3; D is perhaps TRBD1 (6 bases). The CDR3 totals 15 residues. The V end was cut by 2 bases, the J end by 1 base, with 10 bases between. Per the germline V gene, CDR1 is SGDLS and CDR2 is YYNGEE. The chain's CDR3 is CASSVLTGSGNTIYF. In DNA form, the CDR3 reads TGTGCCAGCAGCGTCTTGACAGGTTCTGGAAACACCATATATTTT. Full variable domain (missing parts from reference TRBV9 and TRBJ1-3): DSGVTQTPKHLITATGQRVTLRCSPRSGDLSVYWYQQSLDQGLQFLIQYYNGEERAKGNILERFSAQQFPDLHSELNLSSLELGDSALYFCASSVLTGSGNTIYFGEGSWLTVV.

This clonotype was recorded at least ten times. The CDR3 DNA sequence: TGTGCCAGCAGCCTCATACAGGGAACCGGGGAGCTGTTTTTT. This encodes CASSLIQGTGELFF. The V call is TRBV9, the J call TRBJ2-2, with D perhaps matching TRBD1 (6 bases). Germline V gene lookup returns CDR1 SGDLS and CDR2 YYNGEE. CDR3 length: 14 residues. The ends were cut back, 4 bases at V and 5 bases at J, with 12 bases in the middle.

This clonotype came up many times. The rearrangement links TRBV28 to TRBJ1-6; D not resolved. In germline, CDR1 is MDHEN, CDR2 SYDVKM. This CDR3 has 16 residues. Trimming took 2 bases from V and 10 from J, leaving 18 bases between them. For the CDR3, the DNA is TGTGCCAGCAGTTTAAACGCAGCAGGAGGATACTCACCCCTCCACTTT. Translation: CASSLNAAGGYSPLHF.

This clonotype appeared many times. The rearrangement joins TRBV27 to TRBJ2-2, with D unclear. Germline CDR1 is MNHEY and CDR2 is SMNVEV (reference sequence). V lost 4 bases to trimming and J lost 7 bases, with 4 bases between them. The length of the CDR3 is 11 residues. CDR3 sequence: CASSSNGELFF. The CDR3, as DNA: TGTGCCAGCAGTTCGAACGGGGAGCTGTTTTTT.

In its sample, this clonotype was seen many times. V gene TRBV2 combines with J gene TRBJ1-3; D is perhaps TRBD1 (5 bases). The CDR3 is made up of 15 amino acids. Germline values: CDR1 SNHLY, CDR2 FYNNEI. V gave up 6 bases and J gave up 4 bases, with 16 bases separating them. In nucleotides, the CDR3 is TGTGCCAGCAGGTCTCAGGGATTCGGGGGAAACACCATATATTTT. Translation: CASRSQGFGGNTIYF. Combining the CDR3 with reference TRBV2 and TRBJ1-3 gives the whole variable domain EPEVTQTPSHQVTQMGQEVILRCVPISNHLYFYWYRQILGQKVEFLVSFYNNEISEKSEIFDDQFSVERPDGSNFTLKIRSTKLEDSAMYFCASRSQGFGGNTIYFGEGSWLTVV.